This is a list of T cell receptor beta chains from one sample in a study of siplizumab effects on memory and regulatory T cells. Profiled with immunoSEQ multiplex PCR; TCRdb holds only in-frame clones, not every one. The sample lists tens of thousands of clones, approximately 94% occurring once. The sequenced sample was CD8+ T cells sorted from blood. Source of these receptors: a human donor in good health. Both conserved end residues are part of each CDR3. Each record gives: V gene, J gene, clone size, CDR3 protein. Not every row has a clone size; where given, it reads once, few, many or a size class.

TRBV18	TRBJ1-3	once	CASSPPRDSSGNTIYF
TRBV7-2	TRBJ2-1	.	CASSLASGGGRWNEQFF
TRBV27	TRBJ2-5	.	CASSFRSRGPQETQYF
TRBV9	TRBJ2-5	.	CASTVSGGQETQYF
TRBV19	TRBJ1-2	.	CASSADRGGYGYTF
TRBV6-5	TRBJ2-5	.	CASSGGGYQETQYF
TRBV14	TRBJ1-2	.	CASSQVGHSRYGYTF
TRBV11-2	TRBJ1-2	.	CASSPTQGLDYGYTF
TRBV4-1	TRBJ1-1	.	CASSPRWGNTEAFF
TRBV5-6	TRBJ2-7	once	CASSADRGEQYF
TRBV29-1	.	.	CSVDFPNSYEQYF
TRBV5-4	TRBJ1-2	.	CASSLGVTTIDNYGYTF
TRBV27	TRBJ1-1	.	CASSFTGGTEAFF
TRBV9	TRBJ2-1	.	CASSVSGTVSSYNEQFF
TRBV9	TRBJ2-3	.	CASSVDTYKYF
TRBV4-3	TRBJ2-6	.	CASSQDGSSGANVLTF
TRBV6-6	TRBJ2-7	.	CASSPEPTGSYEQYF
TRBV27	TRBJ2-1	.	CASSPRASGTYEQFF
TRBV5-5	TRBJ2-3	.	CASSPSAGGPLEDTQYF
TRBV30	TRBJ1-1	.	CAWSTGTGNTEAFF
TRBV4-1	TRBJ2-5	.	CASSQGLAGQETQYF
TRBV13	TRBJ1-2	once	CASSLGVNYGYTF
TRBV7-3	TRBJ2-1	.	CASSLTGTVNEQFF
TRBV7-9	TRBJ2-3	.	CASSFPPSSIQYF
TRBV4-2	TRBJ2-7	.	CASSQFPDRTYEQYF
TRBV10-2	TRBJ2-3	.	CASSEQASSTDTQYF
TRBV19	TRBJ1-1	.	CASIPGLGTEAFF
TRBV7-6	TRBJ2-7	.	CASSPGGESSYEQYF